The source of this TCR beta chain is a study of OX40 agonist ivuxolimab in advanced cancers. Profiled with immunoSEQ multiplex PCR; TCRdb holds only in-frame clones, not every one. In the table there are around 95,000 clones, around 89% of which are singletons. About this clone itself: Antigen unknown.

Whole-study findings and limits: At 0.1-3.0 mg/kg, partial responders had clonal expansion among the lowest observed.

The germline V gene has CDR1 SGHTS and CDR2 YDEGEE. Trimming cost V 0 bases and J 2 bases; bases outside gene matches: 3. The CDR3 is 16 amino acids. This chain connects TRBV5-8 to TRBJ1-3; 9 bases map to TRBD1. The sequencing used CD4+ or CD8+ T cells sorted from blood, collected in a trial of the OX40 agonist ivuxolimab. The receptor was isolated from an adult with an advanced solid tumor such as melanoma, head and neck, liver or kidney cancer. The CDR3 reads CASSLAGTGTGNTIYF. The CDR3 region has the DNA TGTGCCAGCAGCTTGGCCGGGACAGGGACTGGAAACACCATATATTTT. Looking up the rest from reference TRBV5-8 and TRBJ1-3 gives the full variable domain: EAGVTQSPTHLIKTRGQQATLRCSPISGHTSVYWYQQALGLGLQFLLWYDEGEERNRGNFPPRFSGRQFPNYSSELNVNALELEDSALYLCASSLAGTGTGNTIYFGEGSWLTVV.